This passage covers 26 T cell receptor beta chains from one sample sequenced in a study of T-cell reconstitution after alpha-beta-depleted transplantation in children (TCRdb year 2016). What the treatment or condition label conveys for this sample: allogeneic hematopoietic cell transplantation with graft depleted of TCRalphabeta T cells and CD19 B cells. The library came from PCR. For sequencing, an Illumina HiSeq 2500 was employed. TCR libraries were prepared with molecular barcoding, using unique molecular identifiers to normalize TCRbeta repertoire quantification. TCRdb trimmed public reads at Q25 via fastp, called clones via MiXCR and kept in-frame beta chains. Rows are combined by CDR3 protein, so each entry shows the most common genes and DNA. The table for this sample lists fewer than 550,000 distinct CDR3 sequences; roughly 10% of them were counted only once. About 15% of the sample lies in the top ten.

Material: PBMCs, mostly from graft donor cells, obtained 180 days after TCRalphabeta/CD19-depleted stem cell transplant. The origin of the receptors is a female patient aged 2-9 years who had a stem cell transplant for aplastic anemia, so the T cells may come from the graft donor.

The table lists this clonotype with a few counts. This chain links TRBV29-1 with TRBJ2-3; possible D gene TRBD1, 5 bases. V was trimmed by 4 bases and J by 1 base, leaving 15 bases between them. Per the germline V gene, CDR1 is SQVTM and CDR2 is ANQGSEA. CDR3 size: 15 residues. CDR3 protein: CSVGAPGIRTDTQYF. In DNA, the CDR3 is TGCAGCGTTGGCGCCCCAGGGATCCGCACAGATACGCAGTATTTT.

The V and J genes are TRBV5-6 and TRBJ1-5, with D uncertain. In germline, CDR1 is SGHDT, CDR2 YYEEEE. There are 13 residues in the CDR3. Between the trimmed V and J ends, which lost 1 base and 5 bases, there was a span of 7 bases. CDR3 residues: CASSLRGYQPQHF. The CDR3 nucleotides are TGTGCCAGCAGCTTGAGAGGCTATCAGCCCCAGCATTTT.

This clonotype was counted a few times. The chain has TRBV4-3 and TRBJ1-2; the D gene is possibly TRBD1 (6 bases). Trimming removed 3 bases from V and 4 bases from J, with 12 bases in between. CDR1 LGHNA and CDR2 YSLEER come from the germline V gene. CDR3 size: 14 residues. The CDR3 region is CASSQAGEPYGYTF. Here the CDR3 DNA reads TGCGCCAGCAGCCAGGCAGGGGAACCCTATGGCTACACCTTC.

This clonotype was observed many times. The rearrangement uses TRBV12-3 or TRBV12-4 and TRBJ1-5; a possible D gene is TRBD1 (5 bases). The CDR3 runs 16 residues. Trimming removed 2 bases from V and 3 bases from J, with 14 bases in between. CDR3 region: CASSLSGTVINQPQHF. In nucleotides, the CDR3 is TGTGCCAGCAGTTTAAGCGGGACGGTCATCAATCAGCCCCAGCATTTT.

This clonotype showed up just a few times. J is TRBJ2-1 and V is TRBV12-3 or TRBV12-4; D is unclear. The germline V and J ends were trimmed by 3 bases and 0 bases, with 9 bases remaining between them. CDR3 length: 15 amino acids. The CDR3 loop is CASSFYGASYNEQFF. In DNA form, the CDR3 reads TGTGCCAGCAGTTTTTACGGCGCCTCCTACAATGAGCAGTTCTTC.

The V gene is TRBV7-2, the J gene TRBJ2-3, with D unresolved. Trimming removed 4 bases at V and 4 bases at J, with 9 bases between. This CDR3 has 13 residues. Germline V gene sequence: CDR1 SGHTA, CDR2 FQGNSA. CDR3 region: CASSSRLPDTQYF. The CDR3, as DNA: TGTGCCAGCAGCTCCAGACTGCCAGATACGCAGTATTTT.

This clonotype came up many times. This chain uses TRBV10-1 with TRBJ2-2, with 9 bases identical to TRBD2. The germline V gene encodes CDR1 WNHNN and CDR2 SYGVQD (reference sequence). The ends lost 3 bases at V and 5 bases at J; junction bases unmatched: 7. The CDR3 extends over 16 amino acids. The chain's CDR3 is CASSEFVAGGTGELFF. CDR3 DNA sequence: TGCGCCAGCAGTGAATTTGTCGCGGGAGGGACCGGGGAGCTGTTTTTT.

This clonotype has more than one count but fewer than ten. The V gene is TRBV19, the J gene TRBJ1-5, with D unresolved. CDR3 length equals 15 residues. Trimming left V 1 base short and J 0 bases short, with 7 bases between. The germline V gene encodes CDR1 LNHDA and CDR2 SQIVND (reference sequence). CDR3 nucleotides: TGTGCCAGTAGTATAGCCCCGTTTAGCAATCAGCCCCAGCATTTT. It yields the protein CASSIAPFSNQPQHF.

This clonotype showed up just a few times. The V gene is TRBV5-1, the J gene TRBJ1-3; D perhaps matches TRBD1 (5 bases). Trimming pared 0 bases from V and 2 bases from J, leaving 9 bases between. The CDR3 has 15 amino acids. In germline, CDR1 is SGHRS, CDR2 YFSETQ. This CDR3 reads CASSLDGGTGNTIYF. CDR3 coding DNA: TGCGCCAGCAGCTTGGACGGGGGGACTGGAAACACCATATATTTT.

This clonotype has just a few counts. The V gene is TRBV6-2 or TRBV6-3, the J gene TRBJ2-7, with TRBD2 as a possible D gene (6 bases). V was shortened by 5 bases and J by 6 bases, with 11 bases between the two germline ends. The CDR3 is 12 amino acids. Germline-derived CDR1 and CDR2 are MNHEY and SVGEGT. CDR3 region: CASSLEGGEQYV. Written as DNA, the CDR3 is TGTGCCAGCAGTCTAGAGGGAGGCGAGCAGTACGTC.

The rearrangement joins TRBV7-2 to TRBJ2-1; D is unclear. The V gene's germline CDR1 is SGHTA and CDR2 FQGNSA. Trimming took off 4 bases at V and 7 bases at J, with 8 bases between the two ends. The CDR3 runs to 12 residues. CDR3 DNA: TGTGCCAGCAGCTGGGCTGGGAATGAGCAGTTCTTC. This translates into CASSWAGNEQFF. The full variable domain, completed using reference TRBV7-2 and TRBJ2-1, is GAGVSQSPSNKVTEKGKDVELRCDPISGHTALYWYRQSLGQGLEFLIYFQGNSAPDKSGLPSDRFSAERTGGSVSTLTIQRTQQEDSAVYLCASSWAGNEQFFGPGTRLTVL.

This clonotype was recorded a few times. V is TRBV14 and J is TRBJ2-1; D possibly corresponds to TRBD2 (6 bases). The CDR3 loop spans 19 amino acids. Germline CDR1 SGHDN, CDR2 FVKESK. The ends were cut back, 0 bases at V and 0 bases at J, with 18 bases in the middle. In nucleotides, the CDR3 is TGTGCCAGCAGCCAAGACCCCCCGGAGCGGGCTAGCTCCTACAATGAGCAGTTCTTC. Encoded protein: CASSQDPPERASSYNEQFF.

A few counts support this clonotype. The J gene is TRBJ2-3, the V gene TRBV10-3; D not resolved. The CDR3 contains 16 residues. Trimming shortened V by 0 bases and J by 4 bases, and 14 bases separated the two germline ends. Germline V CDR1 and CDR2: ENHRY, SYGVKD. The CDR3 bases are TGTGCCATCAGTGAGTCCCCTGGGGTGATCCCAGATACGCAGTATTTT. Encoded protein: CAISESPGVIPDTQYF.

This chain joins TRBV3-1 and TRBJ2-1, with a tentative D call TRBD1 (5 bases). Deletions cut 3 bases from V and 5 bases from J, with 11 bases between. CDR1 and CDR2 (germline): LGHDT, YNNKEL (reference sequence). CDR3 size: 14 residues. CDR3: CASSHDSANNEQFF. The CDR3 DNA sequence: TGTGCCAGCAGCCACGACAGCGCAAACAATGAGCAGTTCTTC.

This sequence joins TRBV5-1 and TRBJ2-7; weak D call: TRBD2 (7 bases). V lost 5 bases, J lost 7 bases, and 19 bases lay in between. Germline CDR1 reads SGHRS; CDR2 reads YFSETQ. The CDR3 has 14 residues. CDR3 loop: CASRQQGGGGEQYF. The DNA for the CDR3 is TGCGCCAGCAGGCAACAAGGCGGGGGCGGAGAGCAGTACTTC.

This clonotype was counted at least ten times. The chain is built from TRBV6-5 and TRBJ2-2; D may correspond to TRBD1 or TRBD2 (5 bases each). Looked up from germline, CDR1 is MNHEY and CDR2 is SVGAGI. This CDR3 spans 12 amino acids. Trimming shortened V by 8 bases and J by 7 bases, and 11 bases separated the two germline ends. CDR3 bases: TGTGCCAGCCAGGGAGAGGTCGGGGAGCTGTTTTTT. Its protein is CASQGEVGELFF.

This clonotype was found a few times. The chain recombines TRBV12-3 or TRBV12-4 with TRBJ1-1, with D hard to call. Trimming pared 8 bases from V and 2 bases from J, leaving 12 bases between. The CDR3 consists of 13 residues. CDR3 in DNA: TGTGCCAGCGTATGGGAGGGCAACACTGAAGCTTTCTTT. It codes for CASVWEGNTEAFF.

This clonotype was recorded many times. The rearrangement links TRBV5-1 to TRBJ2-4; TRBD1 or TRBD2 may be the D gene (5 bases each). The CDR3 covers 19 residues. V was cut by 0 bases and J by 5 bases, with 24 bases left in between. Per germline, CDR1 SGHRS and CDR2 YFSETQ. CDR3 loop: CASSLAFLSPGPDQNIQYF. CDR3 nucleotides: TGCGCCAGCAGCTTGGCCTTCTTATCTCCGGGACCCGATCAAAACATTCAGTACTTC.

This clonotype was seen more than once but under ten times. CDR3 sequence: CSGAVSLNNEQFF. The CDR3 DNA follows: TGCAGTGGTGCGGTTTCGCTCAACAATGAGCAGTTCTTC. V usage is TRBV20-1 and J usage is TRBJ2-1; D not certain. The germline CDR1 and CDR2 sequences are DFQATT and SNEGSKA (reference sequence). This CDR3 is built from 13 residues. The V and J ends lost 7 bases and 5 bases respectively, with 15 bases between them.

This chain joins TRBV24-1 and TRBJ2-1; 12 bases match TRBD2. This CDR3 is built from 18 residues. Per germline, CDR1 KGHDR and CDR2 SFDVKD. With 4 bases clipped from V and 2 bases from J, the junction kept 8 bases outside the gene matches. CDR3 sequence (DNA): TGTGCCACCAGTGACCCCCAGACTAGCGGGGGAGCCTACAATGAGCAGTTCTTC. It translates to CATSDPQTSGGAYNEQFF.

In its sample, this clonotype was seen many times. V is TRBV5-1 and J is TRBJ2-1; a weak D match, TRBD2 (6 bases). With 1 base removed from V and 8 bases from J, the gap between germline ends came to 13 bases. The CDR3 has 14 residues. Looked up from germline, CDR1 is SGHRS and CDR2 is YFSETQ. CDR3 nucleotide sequence: TGCGCCAGCAGCTTGCTCGGGACTGGGGATGAGCAGTTCTTC. Protein sequence: CASSLLGTGDEQFF. The variable domain in full, completed from reference TRBV5-1 and TRBJ2-1, reads KAGVTQTPRYLIKTRGQQVTLSCSPISGHRSVSWYQQTPGQGLQFLFEYFSETQRNKGNFPGRFSGRQFSNSRSEMNVSTLELGDSALYLCASSLLGTGDEQFFGPGTRLTVL.

The chain recombines TRBV11-2 with TRBJ2-7; 12 nucleotides line up with TRBD2. V lost 5 bases, J lost 5 bases, and 13 bases stayed unmatched. CDR3 size: 17 residues. The germline V gene encodes CDR1 SGHAT and CDR2 FQNNGV. The CDR3 coding sequence is TGTGCCAGCAGCCCGCCCCCCTGGACTAGCGGGATGGACGAGCAGTACTTC. Encoded protein: CASSPPPWTSGMDEQYF. The complete variable domain, with remaining parts taken from reference TRBV11-2 and TRBJ2-7, reads EAGVAQSPRYKIIEKRQSVAFWCNPISGHATLYWYQQILGQGPKLLIQFQNNGVVDDSQLPKDRFSAERLKGVDSTLKIQPAKLEDSAVYLCASSPPPWTSGMDEQYFGPGTRLTVT.

This clonotype came up a few times. J is TRBJ2-7 and V is TRBV28; D remains unclear. Trimming took off 5 bases at V and 3 bases at J, with 14 bases between the two ends. The CDR3 covers 14 residues. Looked up from germline, CDR1 is MDHEN and CDR2 is SYDVKM. The CDR3, as DNA: TGTGCCAGCAGTCCAAGGGTTGCCGACTACGAGCAGTACTTC. Its translation is CASSPRVADYEQYF.

This clonotype was detected only a few times. CDR3 nucleotides: TGTGCCAGCAGTCTCAGGGGGCTGTGGAACAATGAGCAGTTCTTC. It codes for CASSLRGLWNNEQFF. V is TRBV6-2 or TRBV6-3 and J is TRBJ2-1, with 8 nucleotides matching TRBD1. This CDR3 contains 15 residues. V shed 5 bases, J shed 5 bases, and the junction held 8 bases outside the gene matches. Per the germline V gene, CDR1 is MNHEY and CDR2 is SVGEGT.

This rearrangement joins TRBV30 to TRBJ2-3; D unresolved. CDR3 length: 10 residues. From germline, CDR1 is GTSNPN and CDR2 SVGIG (reference sequence). The V gene lost 2 bases and the J gene lost 8 bases, with 5 bases spanning the gap. CDR3 nucleotide sequence: TGTGCCTGGAGTCAAGGTACGCAGTATTTT. Its protein is CAWSQGTQYF.

This clonotype was picked up a small number of times. CDR3 sequence: CASSFKLAGVGETQYF. In DNA, the CDR3 is TGTGCCAGCAGTTTTAAACTAGCGGGAGTAGGGGAGACCCAGTACTTC. The J gene is TRBJ2-5, the V gene TRBV12-3 or TRBV12-4; 11 nucleotides align to TRBD2. The CDR3 length is 16 residues. The J segment lost 5 bases and the V segment lost 3 bases, leaving 8 bases of the junction unmatched.